This T cell receptor (beta chain) derives from a study of identical twins. Findings and caveats of the study: For zero-insertion analyses, partial confounding could come from invariant MAIT and iNKT cells.

Germline CDR1 KGHSH, CDR2 LQKENI. V was cut by 3 bases and J by 2 bases, with 6 bases left in between. The CDR3 extends over 13 amino acids. TCRdb ran MiXCR on the 5' RACE reads and lists one entry per CDR3 protein. Of 450,000 or so distinct CDR3 sequences listed, 24% were seen once; the top ten hold around 3%. Only healthy Caucasians were included as donors. This clonotype was seen more than once but under ten times. Its specificity is not known. The sample also formed part of further work on T cells expressing NK-cell markers. As that study records: The CD3+CD56-NKG2C+ fraction of several donors was also led by these clonotypes.

The clonotype originates from a woman aged 18-29 years in good health. This chain links TRBV18 with TRBJ2-3, with TRBD1 as a possible D gene (5 bases). The sample consisted of CD4+ T cells sorted from blood. In DNA form, the CDR3 reads TGTGCCAGCTCACCGACAGCCACAGATACGCAGTATTTT. Translated, it gives CASSPTATDTQYF.